The source of this T cell receptor (beta chain) is a study of CD8+ T cells in alopecia areata. Study observations and caveats: Persistence during tofacitinib was seen for many expanded lesional clones in scalp and blood.

The germline V gene has CDR1 MNHEY and CDR2 SVGAGI. The V end lost 5 bases, the J end lost 6 bases, and 16 bases lay between the germline ends. This CDR3 is 14 amino acids long. As for treatment: oral pan-JAK inhibitor, 5-10 mg twice daily. Alopecia areata patients provided lesional scalp punch biopsies and peripheral blood. Of note for this clone: Its target is unknown.

In each case, RNA was isolated and then reverse transcribed into cDNA as the sequencing template. Generated by immunoSEQ multiplex PCR, the TCRdb table keeps only in-frame clones and is missing some. Altogether roughly 220,000 clones are present, approximately 38% being singletons, with the ten largest covering about 0.48%. The sequencing here drew on CD4+ T cells sorted from blood, taken at approximately week 30, from a patient treated with tofacitinib. The chain carries TRBV6-5 and TRBJ2-5; D may be TRBD1 or TRBD2 (6 bases each). This sequence originates from a human donor with alopecia areata. CDR3 amino acids: CASSTDRGRKTQYF. CDR3 DNA sequence: TGTGCCAGCAGTACGGACCGGGGGCGAAAGACCCAGTACTTC.